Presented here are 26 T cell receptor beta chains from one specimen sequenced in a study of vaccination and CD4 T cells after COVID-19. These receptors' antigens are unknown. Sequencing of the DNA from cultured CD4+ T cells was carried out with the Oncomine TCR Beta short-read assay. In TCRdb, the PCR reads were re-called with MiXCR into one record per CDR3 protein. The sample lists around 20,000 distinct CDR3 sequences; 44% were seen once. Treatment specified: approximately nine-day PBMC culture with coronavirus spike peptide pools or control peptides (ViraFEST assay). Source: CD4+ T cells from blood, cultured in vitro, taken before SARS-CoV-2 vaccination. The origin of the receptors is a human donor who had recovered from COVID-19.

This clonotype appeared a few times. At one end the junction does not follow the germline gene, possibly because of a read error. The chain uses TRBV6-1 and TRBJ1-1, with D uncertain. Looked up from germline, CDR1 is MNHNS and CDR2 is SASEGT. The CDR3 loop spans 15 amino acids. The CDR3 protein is CAISESTRGYTSAFF. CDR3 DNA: TGTGCCATCAGTGAGTCGACTCGAGGGTACACATCGGCTTTCTTT.

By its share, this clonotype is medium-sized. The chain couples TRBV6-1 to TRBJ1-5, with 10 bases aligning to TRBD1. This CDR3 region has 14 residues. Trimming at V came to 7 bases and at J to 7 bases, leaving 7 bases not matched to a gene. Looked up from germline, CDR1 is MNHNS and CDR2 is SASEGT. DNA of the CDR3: TGTGCCAGCACCGGGACAGGGGAGAACCAGCCCCAGCATTTT. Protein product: CASTGTGENQPQHF.

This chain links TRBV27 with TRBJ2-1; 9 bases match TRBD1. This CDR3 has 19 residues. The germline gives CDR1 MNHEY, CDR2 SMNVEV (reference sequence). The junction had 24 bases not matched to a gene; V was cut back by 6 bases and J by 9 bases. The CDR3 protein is CASSPNYLQGAPRSAEQFF. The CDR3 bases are TGTGCCAGCAGCCCTAATTACCTACAGGGGGCTCCTAGGTCGGCTGAGCAGTTCTTC.

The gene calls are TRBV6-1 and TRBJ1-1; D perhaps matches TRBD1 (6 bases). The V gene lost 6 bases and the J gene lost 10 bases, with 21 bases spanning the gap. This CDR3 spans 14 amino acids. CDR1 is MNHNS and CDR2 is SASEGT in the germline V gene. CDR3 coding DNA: TGTGCCAGCAGGAGAGGTTGGGGGGCGCTGGGAGCTTTCTTT. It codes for CASRRGWGALGAFF.

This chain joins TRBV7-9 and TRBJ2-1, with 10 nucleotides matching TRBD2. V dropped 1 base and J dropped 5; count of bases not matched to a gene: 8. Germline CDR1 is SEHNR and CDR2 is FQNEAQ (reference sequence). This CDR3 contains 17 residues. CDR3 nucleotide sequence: TGTGCCAGCAGCTTAGATCGGTCTAGCGGGGGAAACAATGAGCAGTTCTTC. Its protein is CASSLDRSSGGNNEQFF.

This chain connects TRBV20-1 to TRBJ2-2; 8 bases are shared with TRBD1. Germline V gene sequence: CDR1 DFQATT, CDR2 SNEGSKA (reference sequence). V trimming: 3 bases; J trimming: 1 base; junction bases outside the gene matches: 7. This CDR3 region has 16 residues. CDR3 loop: CSASGQGNWNTGELFF. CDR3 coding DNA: TGCAGTGCTAGTGGACAGGGCAATTGGAACACCGGGGAGCTGTTTTTT.

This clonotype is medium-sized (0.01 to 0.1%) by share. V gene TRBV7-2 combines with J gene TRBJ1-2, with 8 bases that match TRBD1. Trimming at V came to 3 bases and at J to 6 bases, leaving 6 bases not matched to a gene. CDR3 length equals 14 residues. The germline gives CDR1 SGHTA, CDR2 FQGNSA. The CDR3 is CASSLDRVAHGYTF. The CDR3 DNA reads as TGTGCCAGCAGCTTGGACAGGGTCGCCCATGGCTACACCTTC.

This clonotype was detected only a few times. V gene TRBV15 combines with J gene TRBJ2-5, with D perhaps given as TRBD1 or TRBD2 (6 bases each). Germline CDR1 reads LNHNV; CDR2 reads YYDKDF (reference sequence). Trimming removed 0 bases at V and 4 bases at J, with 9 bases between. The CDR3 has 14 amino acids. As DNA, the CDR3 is TGTGCCACCAGCAGAGAGGGGGGCGCAGAGACCCAGTACTTC. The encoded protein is CATSREGGAETQYF.

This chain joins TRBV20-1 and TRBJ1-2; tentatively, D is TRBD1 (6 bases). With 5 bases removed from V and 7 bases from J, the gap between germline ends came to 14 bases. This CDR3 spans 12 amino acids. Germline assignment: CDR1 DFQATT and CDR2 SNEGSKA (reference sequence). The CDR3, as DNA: TGCAGTGCTGTGTCCGGGACATCTGGCTACACCTTC. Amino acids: CSAVSGTSGYTF.

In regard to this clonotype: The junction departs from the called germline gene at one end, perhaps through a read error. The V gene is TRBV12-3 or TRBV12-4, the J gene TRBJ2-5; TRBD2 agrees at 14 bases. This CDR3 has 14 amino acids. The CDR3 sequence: CASRTSGRQETQYF. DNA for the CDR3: TGTGCCAGCCGGACTAGCGGGAGGCAAGAAACCCAGTACTTC.

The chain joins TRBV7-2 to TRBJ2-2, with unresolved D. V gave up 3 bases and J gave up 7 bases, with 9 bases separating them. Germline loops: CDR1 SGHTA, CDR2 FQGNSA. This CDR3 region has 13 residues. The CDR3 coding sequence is TGTGCCAGCAGCTTCCGACTGGGCGGGGAGCTGTTTTTT. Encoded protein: CASSFRLGGELFF.

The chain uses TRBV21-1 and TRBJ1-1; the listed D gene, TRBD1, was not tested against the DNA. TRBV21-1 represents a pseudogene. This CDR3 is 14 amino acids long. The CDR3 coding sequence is TGTGCCAGCAGCAGGCAGGGGGATGGCACTGAAGCTTTCTTT. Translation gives CASSRQGDGTEAFF.

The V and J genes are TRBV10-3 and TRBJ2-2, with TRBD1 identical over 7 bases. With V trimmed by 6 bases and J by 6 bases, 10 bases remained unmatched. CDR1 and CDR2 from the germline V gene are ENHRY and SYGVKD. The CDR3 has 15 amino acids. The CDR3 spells CAIRTAGTESGELFF. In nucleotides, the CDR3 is TGTGCCATCAGAACCGCCGGGACAGAATCCGGGGAGCTGTTTTTT.

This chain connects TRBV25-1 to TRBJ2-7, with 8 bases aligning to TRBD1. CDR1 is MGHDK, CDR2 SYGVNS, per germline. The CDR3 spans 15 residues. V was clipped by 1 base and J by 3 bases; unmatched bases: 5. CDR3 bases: TGTGCCAGCAGTGAATCAGGGGGCGGTTTCTACGAGCAGTACTTC. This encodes CASSESGGGFYEQYF.

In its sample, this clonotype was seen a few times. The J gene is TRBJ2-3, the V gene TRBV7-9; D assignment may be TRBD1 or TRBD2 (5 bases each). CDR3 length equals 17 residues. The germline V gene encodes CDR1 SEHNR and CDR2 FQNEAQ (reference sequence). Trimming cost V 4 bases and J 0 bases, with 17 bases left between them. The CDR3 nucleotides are TGTGCCAGCAGCTATGGGACCGGACGGCCTAGCACAGATACGCAGTATTTT. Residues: CASSYGTGRPSTDTQYF.

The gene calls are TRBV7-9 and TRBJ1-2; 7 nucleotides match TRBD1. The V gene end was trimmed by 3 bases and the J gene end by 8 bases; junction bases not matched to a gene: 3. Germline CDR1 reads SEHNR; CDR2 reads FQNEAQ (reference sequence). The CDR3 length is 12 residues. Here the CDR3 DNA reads TGTGCCAGCAGCTTCGACAGGGCGGGCTACACCTTC. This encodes CASSFDRAGYTF.

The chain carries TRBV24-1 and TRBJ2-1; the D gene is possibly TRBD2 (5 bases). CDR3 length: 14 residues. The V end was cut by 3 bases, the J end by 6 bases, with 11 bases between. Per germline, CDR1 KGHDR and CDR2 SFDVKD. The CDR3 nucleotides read TGTGCCACCAGTGATGACCCCGGGGTCAATGAGCAGTTCTTC. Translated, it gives CATSDDPGVNEQFF.

CDR3 loop: CASSSGTEIRNEQFF. Here the CDR3 DNA reads TGTGCCAGCAGCTCAGGGACCGAGATCCGGAATGAGCAGTTCTTC. V and J are TRBV7-3 and TRBJ2-1; possibly TRBD1 or TRBD2 for D (5 bases each). CDR1 and CDR2 (germline): SGHTA, FQGTGA. V gave up 4 bases and J gave up 7 bases, with 17 bases separating them. CDR3 length: 15 amino acids.

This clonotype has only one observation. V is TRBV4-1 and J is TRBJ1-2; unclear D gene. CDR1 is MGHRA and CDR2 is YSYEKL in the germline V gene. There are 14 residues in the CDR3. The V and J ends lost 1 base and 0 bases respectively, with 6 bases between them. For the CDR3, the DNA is TGCGCCAGCAGCCAAGCGCAAGCTAACTATGGCTACACCTTC. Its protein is CASSQAQANYGYTF.

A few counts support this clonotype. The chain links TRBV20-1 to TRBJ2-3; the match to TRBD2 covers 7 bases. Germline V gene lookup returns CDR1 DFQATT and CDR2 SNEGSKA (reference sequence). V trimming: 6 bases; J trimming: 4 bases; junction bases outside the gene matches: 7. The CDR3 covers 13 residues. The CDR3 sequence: CSAHGGGADTQYF. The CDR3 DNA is TGCAGTGCCCACGGCGGGGGTGCAGATACGCAGTATTTT.

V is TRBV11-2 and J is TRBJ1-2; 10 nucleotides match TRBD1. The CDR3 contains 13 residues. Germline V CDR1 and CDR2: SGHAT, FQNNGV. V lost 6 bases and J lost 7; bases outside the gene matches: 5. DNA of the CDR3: TGTGCCAGCAGGGGGACAGGGGACGGTGGCTACACCTTC. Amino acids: CASRGTGDGGYTF. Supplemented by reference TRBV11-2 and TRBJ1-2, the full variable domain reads EAGVAQSPRYKIIEKRQSVAFWCNPISGHATLYWYQQILGQGPKLLIQFQNNGVVDDSQLPKDRFSAERLKGVDSTLKIQPAKLEDSAVYLCASRGTGDGGYTFGSGTRLTVV.

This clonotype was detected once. The CDR3 is CASSTPGQAPYEQYF. The CDR3 bases are TGTGCCAGCAGTACCCCGGGACAGGCCCCTTACGAGCAGTACTTC. This rearrangement joins TRBV28 to TRBJ2-7, with TRBD1 matching over 8 bases. After removal of 5 bases from V and 4 bases from J, the junction contained 10 bases not matched to a gene. The CDR3 spans 15 residues. CDR1 and CDR2 from the germline V gene are MDHEN and SYDVKM.

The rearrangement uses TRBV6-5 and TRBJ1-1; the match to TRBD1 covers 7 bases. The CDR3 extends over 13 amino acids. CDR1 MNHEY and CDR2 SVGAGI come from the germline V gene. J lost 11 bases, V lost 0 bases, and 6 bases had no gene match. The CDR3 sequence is CASSYSQGIGAFF. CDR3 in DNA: TGTGCCAGCAGTTACTCACAGGGGATTGGGGCTTTCTTT.

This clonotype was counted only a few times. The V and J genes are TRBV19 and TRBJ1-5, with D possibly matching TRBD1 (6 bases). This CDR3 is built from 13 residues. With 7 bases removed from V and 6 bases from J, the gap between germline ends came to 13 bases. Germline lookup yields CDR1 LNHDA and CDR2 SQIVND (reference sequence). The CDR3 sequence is CASTWRGGQPQHF. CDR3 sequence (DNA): TGTGCCAGTACCTGGAGGGGGGGTCAGCCCCAGCATTTT. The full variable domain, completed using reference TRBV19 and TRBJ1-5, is DGGITQSPKYLFRKEGQNVTLSCEQNLNHDAMYWYRQDPGQGLRLIYYSQIVNDFQKGDIAEGYSVSREKKESFPLTVTSAQKNPTAFYLCASTWRGGQPQHFGDGTRLSIL.

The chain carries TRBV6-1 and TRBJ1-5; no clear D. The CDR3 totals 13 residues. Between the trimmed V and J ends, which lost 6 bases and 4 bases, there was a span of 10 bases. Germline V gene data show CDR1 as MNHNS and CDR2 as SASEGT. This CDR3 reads CASRGTDNQPQHF. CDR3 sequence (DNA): TGTGCCAGCAGGGGAACGGATAATCAGCCCCAGCATTTT.

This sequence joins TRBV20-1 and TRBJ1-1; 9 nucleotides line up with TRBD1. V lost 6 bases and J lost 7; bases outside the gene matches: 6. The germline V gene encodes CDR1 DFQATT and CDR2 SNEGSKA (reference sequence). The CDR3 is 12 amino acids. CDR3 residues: CSAQGTGLEAFF. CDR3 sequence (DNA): TGCAGTGCACAAGGGACAGGGCTTGAAGCTTTCTTT.